This TCR beta chain was captured in a study of cytomegalovirus exposure and HLA in healthy donors. About the study: Among the 350 to 400 donors who were genotyped, about 86% fell in the genetic ancestry cluster that is associated with self-reported Caucasian donors.

Study-wide results and limits: A reported reduction in N-insertions relative to the approximately 670-donor mean was seen in an Asian-associated ancestry cluster in a later analysis. A later analysis reported that several of the most significant clusters appeared to be linked to common viral pathogens, among them Epstein-Barr virus.

With 60 Vbeta and 13 Jbeta primers, the PCR was carried out. TCRdb's table, derived via immunoSEQ multiplex PCR, lists solely in-frame clones and lacks some. The sample records 190,000 or so clones, 80% being singletons. This CDR3 is 16 amino acids long. Deletions cut 2 bases from V and 4 bases from J, with 18 bases between. The germline gives CDR1 SGHRS, CDR2 YFSETQ. A word on this clone: The antigen is unknown.

This clonotype was sampled from a boy aged 5-17 years in good health and CMV-seronegative. Sequencing was carried out using PBMCs. The gene calls are TRBV5-1 and TRBJ1-2; D gene ambiguous. The CDR3 DNA reads as TGCGCCAGCAGCTTCTACGCTGGGAGATCAGGCTATGGCTACACCTTC. It codes for CASSFYAGRSGYGYTF.